This is a list of T cell receptor beta chains from one sample in a study of blood T cell repertoires in COVID-19. Data came from immunoSEQ multiplex PCR; TCRdb stores just in-frame clones and leaves some out. The sample includes some 350,000 clones, around four fifths of them seen just once. The sequenced sample was peripheral blood. The receptors were sampled from a man aged 30 to 39 with active or convalescent COVID-19. The CDR3 runs from the conserved cysteine through the conserved F or W. D genes are given only for firm matches. Clone size is not always given. Where it is, it says once, few, many or a class for expanded clones.

j_call: TRBJ1-6; clone_size: once; v_call: TRBV11-3; d_call: TRBD1; cdr3_nt: TGTGCCAGCAGCCCCGGACAGGCTAATTCACCCCTCCACTTT; cdr3_aa: CASSPGQANSPLHF
j_call: TRBJ2-1; clone_size: .; v_call: TRBV19; d_call: .; cdr3_nt: TGTGCCAGTAGTATAGGGGTAGGGGTTGAGCAGTTCTTC; cdr3_aa: CASSIGVGVEQFF
j_call: TRBJ2-7; clone_size: once; v_call: TRBV28; d_call: .; cdr3_nt: TGTGCCAGCAGCCCTCTACCCTACCGTCCTCCCTACGAGCAGTACTTC; cdr3_aa: CASSPLPYRPPYEQYF
j_call: TRBJ1-2; clone_size: .; v_call: TRBV7-9; d_call: .; cdr3_nt: TGTGCCAGCAGCCCCCTGGCAGGTTATAACTATGGCTACACCTTC; cdr3_aa: CASSPLAGYNYGYTF
j_call: TRBJ1-6; clone_size: .; v_call: TRBV7-9; d_call: TRBD1; cdr3_nt: TGTGCCAGCAGCGCAGGGGGGTCGGGACCACCCCTCCACTTT; cdr3_aa: CASSAGGSGPPLHF
j_call: TRBJ2-5; clone_size: .; v_call: TRBV7-2; d_call: .; cdr3_nt: TGTGCCAGCAGCTTGGATTGGGAGGGGGGGAGAGAGACCCAGTACTTC; cdr3_aa: CASSLDWEGGRETQYF
j_call: TRBJ2-1; clone_size: .; v_call: TRBV30; d_call: .; cdr3_nt: TGTGCCTGGAGACCCCTAGACGAGCAGTTCTTC; cdr3_aa: CAWRPLDEQFF
j_call: TRBJ2-7; clone_size: .; v_call: TRBV7-9; d_call: .; cdr3_nt: TGTGCCAGCAGCCCGCCCGGGGGGCACCGGGAGCAGTACTTC; cdr3_aa: CASSPPGGHREQYF
j_call: TRBJ1-3; clone_size: .; v_call: TRBV18; d_call: .; cdr3_nt: TGTGCCAGCTCACCAGATACTGGCTCTGGAAACACCATATATTTT; cdr3_aa: CASSPDTGSGNTIYF
j_call: TRBJ2-1; clone_size: .; v_call: TRBV4-3; d_call: .; cdr3_nt: TGCGCCAGCAGCCAAGATCTAACCGCGCCTGACAATGAGCAGTTCTTC; cdr3_aa: CASSQDLTAPDNEQFF
j_call: TRBJ2-2; clone_size: .; v_call: TRBV30; d_call: .; cdr3_nt: TGTGCCTTAGGGGAGGCCCCACTAAACACCGGGGAGCTGTTTTTT; cdr3_aa: CALGEAPLNTGELFF
j_call: TRBJ2-7; clone_size: .; v_call: TRBV30; d_call: TRBD2; cdr3_nt: TGTGCCTTCCTACTAGCGGGACGGAACGAGCAGTACTTC; cdr3_aa: CAFLLAGRNEQYF
j_call: TRBJ1-4; clone_size: .; v_call: TRBV3-1/TRBV3-2; d_call: .; cdr3_nt: TGTGCCAGCAGGCCAGGGGCCAGGTCTAATGAAAAACTGTTTTTT; cdr3_aa: CASRPGARSNEKLFF
j_call: TRBJ2-1; clone_size: .; v_call: TRBV9; d_call: TRBD2; cdr3_nt: TGTGCCAGCAGCCCTAGCGGGGGGCAGCAGGGTGAGCAGTTCTTC; cdr3_aa: CASSPSGGQQGEQFF
j_call: TRBJ1-6; clone_size: .; v_call: TRBV28; d_call: .; cdr3_nt: TGTGCCAGCAGTTTATCGCCAGGGGCGCTTTATAATTCACCCCTCCACTTT; cdr3_aa: CASSLSPGALYNSPLHF
j_call: TRBJ1-2; clone_size: .; v_call: TRBV27; d_call: TRBD1; cdr3_nt: TGTGCCAGCAGTTTATTGGCAGGGGGGCCCTATGGCTACACCTTC; cdr3_aa: CASSLLAGGPYGYTF
j_call: TRBJ1-1; clone_size: .; v_call: TRBV5-1; d_call: .; cdr3_nt: TGCGCCAGCAGCTGGGGCGGCAACACTGAAGCTTTCTTT; cdr3_aa: CASSWGGNTEAFF
j_call: TRBJ2-1; clone_size: .; v_call: TRBV5-1; d_call: TRBD1; cdr3_nt: TGCGCCAGCAGCAGGGACAGGGAGAGGGATGAGCAGTTCTTC; cdr3_aa: CASSRDRERDEQFF
j_call: TRBJ2-2; clone_size: few; v_call: TRBV11-2; d_call: TRBD1; cdr3_nt: TGTGCCAGCAGCTTAGTTGGACAGGGAAACACCGGGGAGCTGTTTTTT; cdr3_aa: CASSLVGQGNTGELFF
j_call: TRBJ2-5; clone_size: .; v_call: TRBV7-2; d_call: TRBD1; cdr3_nt: TGTGCCAGCAGCTCAGCGCGACAGGGGGGTGGTGAGACCCAGTACTTC; cdr3_aa: CASSSARQGGGETQYF
j_call: TRBJ1-2; clone_size: .; v_call: TRBV7-8; d_call: .; cdr3_nt: TGTGCCAGCAGCTTGGGCCGGGAGATCTATGGCTACACCTTC; cdr3_aa: CASSLGREIYGYTF
j_call: TRBJ2-7; clone_size: .; v_call: TRBV11-2; d_call: .; cdr3_nt: TGTGCCAGCAGCTTATCTAACGAGCAGTACTTC; cdr3_aa: CASSLSNEQYF
j_call: TRBJ2-6; clone_size: .; v_call: TRBV9; d_call: .; cdr3_nt: TGTGCCAGCAGCGCTCACAGGGCGGCAGGGGCCAACGTCCTGACTTTC; cdr3_aa: CASSAHRAAGANVLTF